The present entry profiles one T cell receptor (beta chain) with its context. Profiled with immunoSEQ multiplex PCR; TCRdb holds only in-frame clones, not every one. The table records a few million clones, roughly 95% of them present only once. This record belongs to a study of shared clonotypes between healthy human individuals. The naive CD8 fraction comprised CD45RO-negative cells positively selected for CCR7 and excluded terminally differentiated effector memory CD45RA+ cells. Germline assignment: CDR1 MGHDK and CDR2 SYGVNS. The CDR3 has 13 amino acids. V was clipped by 8 bases and J by 1 base, with 11 bases between them.

Sequenced: naive CD8+ T cells from PBMCs. The receptor was isolated from a young man in good health. Some clones in this sample may be carry-over from other donors' samples. This chain connects TRBV25-1 to TRBJ2-5, with D uncertain. In DNA form, the CDR3 reads TGTGCCAGCTCCCCCCCCAGCCAAGAGACCCAGTACTTC. It encodes CASSPPSQETQYF.